These 11 T cell receptor beta chains originate from one sample sequenced in a study of T cells in Graves' hyperthyroidism and ophthalmopathy. Amplification targeted TCR beta CDR3 regions from RNA transcripts. The TCR CDR3 was amplified in a first-round RT-PCR using the HTBI primer set. TCRdb recomputed calls from the multiplex PCR reads with MiXCR, one row per CDR3 protein. The table lists around 450,000 distinct CDR3 sequences, about an eighth of them singletons. The sample taken for sequencing was blood. Receptors were obtained from a woman between 18 and 29 years old with Graves' hyperthyroidism.

V usage is TRBV6-1 and J usage is TRBJ2-3, with 8 nucleotides matching TRBD1. In germline, CDR1 is MNHNS, CDR2 SASEGT. The CDR3 spans 15 residues. Trimming took 6 bases from V and 5 from J; bases not matched to a gene: 10. CDR3 in amino acids: CASRTTGGAGDTQYF. For the CDR3, the DNA is TGTGCCAGCAGAACCACAGGGGGAGCGGGAGATACGCAGTATTTT.

The V gene is TRBV27, the J gene TRBJ2-1; possibly TRBD2 for D (5 bases). Trimming cost V 8 bases and J 3 bases, with 14 bases left between them. The V gene's germline CDR1 is MNHEY and CDR2 SMNVEV (reference sequence). CDR3 length: 14 residues. In DNA, the CDR3 is TGTGCCAGCCATCATACGGGGAACTACAATGAGCAGTTCTTC. This encodes CASHHTGNYNEQFF.

As concerns this clonotype: This may be a read error: a much more frequent sequence differs by one nucleotide. The rearrangement joins TRBV7-9 to TRBJ2-3; D possibly corresponds to TRBD2 (5 bases). CDR1 SEHNR and CDR2 FQNEAQ come from the germline V gene (reference sequence). The V end lost 3 bases, the J end lost 2 bases, and 12 bases lay between the germline ends. The length of the CDR3 is 15 residues. CDR3 region: CASSLRSTITDTQYF. The CDR3, as DNA: TGTGCCAGCAGCTTGCGGTCGACTATCACAGATACGCAGTATTTT.

In its sample, this clonotype was seen many times. The V call is TRBV20-1, the J call TRBJ2-7; no definite D call. Germline CDR1 reads DFQATT; CDR2 reads SNEGSKA (reference sequence). The germline V and J ends were trimmed by 6 bases and 0 bases, with 18 bases remaining between them. The CDR3 loop spans 15 amino acids. Here the CDR3 DNA reads TGCAGTGCACCCCGTTCGAGCGTCATCTCCTACGAGCAGTACTTC. It yields the protein CSAPRSSVISYEQYF.

The chain uses TRBV29-1 and TRBJ2-2; 11 bases match TRBD1. V shed 6 bases, J shed 1 base, and the junction held 4 bases outside the gene matches. This CDR3 spans 15 amino acids. Germline V gene sequence: CDR1 SQVTM, CDR2 ANQGSEA. The CDR3 protein is CSVRTGGMNTGELFF. Here the CDR3 DNA reads TGCAGCGTACGGACAGGGGGCATGAACACCGGGGAGCTGTTTTTT.

This chain connects TRBV25-1 to TRBJ1-3; a possible D gene is TRBD1 (5 bases). Trimming took 4 bases from V and 3 from J, leaving 10 bases between them. The V gene's germline CDR1 is MGHDK and CDR2 SYGVNS. This CDR3 spans 14 amino acids. The CDR3 region is CASSVPGSGNTIYF. CDR3 sequence (DNA): TGTGCCAGCAGTGTCCCAGGGAGTGGAAACACCATATATTTT.

The chain uses TRBV29-1 and TRBJ1-1, with D hard to call. Trimming cost V 6 bases and J 5 bases, with 1 base left between them. The CDR3 contains 8 residues. CDR1 is SQVTM, CDR2 ANQGSEA, per germline. Here the CDR3 reads CSVTEAFF. Here the CDR3 DNA reads TGCAGCGTAACTGAAGCTTTCTTT.

This clonotype appeared many times. The chain links TRBV27 to TRBJ2-7, with D perhaps TRBD1 (6 bases). The CDR3 spans 14 residues. Trimming took off 7 bases at V and 0 bases at J, with 13 bases between the two ends. Germline assignment: CDR1 MNHEY and CDR2 SMNVEV (reference sequence). Written as DNA, the CDR3 is TGTGCCAGCACCCCCTCCAGGGGCTCCTACGAGCAGTACTTC. Its protein product is CASTPSRGSYEQYF.

The chain recombines TRBV27 with TRBJ2-3; weak D call: TRBD2 (6 bases). Germline V gene lookup returns CDR1 MNHEY and CDR2 SMNVEV (reference sequence). V was clipped by 2 bases and J by 6 bases, with 12 bases between them. CDR3 length: 14 residues. The CDR3 here is CASSLTSSEDTQYF. The CDR3 DNA reads TGTGCCAGCAGTTTAACGTCTAGCGAGGATACGCAGTATTTT.

This clonotype appeared many times. The chain couples TRBV7-9 to TRBJ2-3, with D hard to call. Germline-derived CDR1 and CDR2 are SEHNR and FQNEAQ (reference sequence). V was pared by 3 bases and J by 6 bases, with 10 bases between. The length of the CDR3 is 13 residues. This CDR3 is CASSLATGDTQYF. As DNA, the CDR3 is TGTGCCAGCAGCTTGGCGACGGGCGATACGCAGTATTTT.

This clonotype occurred many times. DNA for the CDR3: TGCGCCAGCAGTGAGTCCTCGGCGGGAGCCCCTACAGATACGCAGTATTTT. Translating gives CASSESSAGAPTDTQYF. The gene calls are TRBV10-1 and TRBJ2-3, with 7 bases lining up with TRBD2. The CDR3 has 17 residues. Germline assignment: CDR1 WNHNN and CDR2 SYGVQD (reference sequence). The ends lost 0 bases at V and 3 bases at J; junction bases unmatched: 9.